This is a list of T cell receptor beta chains from one sample in a study of blood T cells in healthy people across ages. TCRdb independently ran MiXCR on the 5' RACE reads; one entry per CDR3 protein. The top ten hold about 3.8% of the sample, which has about 1.5 million distinct CDR3 sequences, around 40% seen once. The sequenced sample consisted of blood. These receptors all stem from a woman under 30 in good health. Each CDR3 is given with its conserved first and last residue. D genes are given only for firm matches. A row's size may be missing; if present it is once, few, many or a size class.

j_call,v_call,clone_size,d_call,cdr3_nt,cdr3_aa
TRBJ2-7,TRBV7-8,few,-,TGTGCCAGCAGCCAGCCGGGACTCAACTACGAGCAGTACTTC,CASSQPGLNYEQYF
TRBJ1-5,TRBV20-1,once,-,TGCAATGCTAGATTCGGGACGTCGTATAGCAATCAGCCCCAGCATTTT,CNARFGTSYSNQPQHF
TRBJ2-7,TRBV4-2,few,TRBD1,TGTGCCAGCAGCCAAGGTACAGGGGCCCCCAACTACGAGCAGTACTTC,CASSQGTGAPNYEQYF
TRBJ1-2,TRBV29-1,many,-,TGCAGCGTAGCTCCCTTAGACAGTCGGAACTATGGCTACACCTTC,CSVAPLDSRNYGYTF
TRBJ1-1,TRBV29-1,few,-,TGCAGCGAATTGAGCGGGGCCGGGTTTACTACCGAAGCTTTCTTT,CSELSGAGFTTEAFF
TRBJ2-3,TRBV6-1,-,TRBD2,TGTGCCAGCAGAGGACTAGAACCTCTCTCAGATACGCAGTATTTT,CASRGLEPLSDTQYF
TRBJ2-1,TRBV12-3/TRBV12-4,few,TRBD2,TGTGCCAGCAGTTTCACTAGCGGACTTTCCTACAATGAGCAGTTCTTC,CASSFTSGLSYNEQFF
TRBJ2-1,TRBV2,-,-,TGTGCCAGTCCCGCAGGGGAGATGAACAATGAGCAGTTCTTC,CASPAGEMNNEQFF
TRBJ2-7,TRBV12-3/TRBV12-4,few,-,TGTGCCAGCAGATACGGGACACTTTACGAGCAGTACTTC,CASRYGTLYEQYF
TRBJ2-1,TRBV27,-,TRBD1,TGTGCCAGCAGTTTTTCGGGACAGTCCTACGAGCAGTTCTTC,CASSFSGQSYEQFF
TRBJ2-7,TRBV20-1,-,TRBD1,TGCAGTGCTAGAGATCCCCGACAGGGGTACGAGCAGTACTTC,CSARDPRQGYEQYF
TRBJ2-7,TRBV6-2/TRBV6-3,-,-,TGTGCCAGCAGTTACGTGGAGGGATACGAGCAGTACTTC,CASSYVEGYEQYF
TRBJ2-3,TRBV7-9,-,-,TGTGCCAGCAGCTTATATACTACCACAGATACGCAGTATTTT,CASSLYTTTDTQYF
TRBJ1-4,TRBV12-3/TRBV12-4,-,-,TGTGCCAGCAGGGACTGGTCAACTAGTGAAAAACTGTTTTTT,CASRDWSTSEKLFF
TRBJ1-1,TRBV10-3,-,-,TGTGCCATCAGGGACGACACTGAAGCTTTCTTT,CAIRDDTEAFF
TRBJ2-3,TRBV6-2/TRBV6-3,few,-,TGTGCCAGCAGTCCCGACGGGACCCTAATTACAGATACGCAGTATTTT,CASSPDGTLITDTQYF
TRBJ2-3,TRBV5-1,-,-,TGCGCCAGCAGCTTGACCGGGGGCGAAGATACGCAGTATTTT,CASSLTGGEDTQYF
TRBJ1-2,TRBV6-2/TRBV6-3,many,-,TGTGCCAGCAGGCCCACAGGGTACTATGGCTACACCTTC,CASRPTGYYGYTF
TRBJ1-1,TRBV18,-,-,TGTGCCAGCTCACCAGACAGGCGACCTACCGAAGCTTTCTTT,CASSPDRRPTEAFF
TRBJ1-2,TRBV30,-,TRBD1,TGTGCCTGGAGTGTACAGGGGACAGGGGGCTTGGGCTACACCTTC,CAWSVQGTGGLGYTF
TRBJ2-7,TRBV20-1,-,-,TGCAGTGCTAGCGGGGGGACATTTAGGTACGAGCAGTACTTC,CSASGGTFRYEQYF
TRBJ1-4,TRBV12-3/TRBV12-4,-,-,TGTGCCAGCAGCTACAGCGATAGAGAAAAACTGTTTTTT,CASSYSDREKLFF
TRBJ2-1,TRBV7-6,-,-,TGTGCCAGCAGCTTAGTTCCACTAGCAGCCGTCTACAATGAGCAGTTCTTC,CASSLVPLAAVYNEQFF
TRBJ2-4,TRBV14,-,-,TGTGCCAGCAGCCAAGAATCCCAGGTCGGGAACATTCAGTACTTC,CASSQESQVGNIQYF
TRBJ1-2,TRBV20-1,-,TRBD1,TGCAGTGCTAGAGATCGAACAGTCGGACAGGGGATAGGTGGCTACACCTTC,CSARDRTVGQGIGGYTF
TRBJ1-4,TRBV12-3/TRBV12-4,-,TRBD1,TGTGCCAGCAGCCCCGGGACAGGGCTCCCTAATGAAAAACTGTTTTTT,CASSPGTGLPNEKLFF
TRBJ2-1,TRBV5-1,-,TRBD1,TGCGCCAGCAAGCCGGGACAGGAACCTAATGAGCAGTTCTTC,CASKPGQEPNEQFF
TRBJ1-2,TRBV20-1,few,-,TGCAGTGCTAGCCTGACAGGAGAAAATAACTATGGCTACACCTTC,CSASLTGENNYGYTF
TRBJ1-1,TRBV5-6,-,-,TGTGCCAGCAGCTTTAGCAGGGTCGATGAAGCTTTCTTT,CASSFSRVDEAFF
TRBJ2-3,TRBV20-1,-,-,TGCAGTGCTAGAGATCCACGGGGTGCAGATACGCAGTATTTT,CSARDPRGADTQYF
TRBJ2-2,TRBV27,-,-,TGTGCCAGCAGTTTCGGACAGTTCGGGGAGCTGTTTTTT,CASSFGQFGELFF
TRBJ2-7,TRBV12-3/TRBV12-4,few,TRBD2,TGTGCCAGCACCCTAGCGGGGGGTAGCTACGAGCAGTACTTC,CASTLAGGSYEQYF
TRBJ2-5,TRBV27,-,-,TGTGCCAGCAGTTTATTCCCCGGCAGGGAGCAGTACTTC,CASSLFPGREQYF
TRBJ2-5,TRBV3-1,once,TRBD1,TGTGCCAGTCGGACAGGGGCCGGAGGAACCCAGTACTTC,CASRTGAGGTQYF
TRBJ1-2,TRBV28,few,TRBD1,TGTGCCAGCAGCCAGGGGGCGCAACACTATGGCTACACCTTC,CASSQGAQHYGYTF
TRBJ2-3,TRBV20-1,-,TRBD2,TGCAGTGCTAGTTTTAGCGGGGGGGAGGCAGATACGCAGTATTTT,CSASFSGGEADTQYF
TRBJ1-1,TRBV20-1,few,-,TGCAGTGCTAGAGATCGGACAAAGAACACTGAAGCTTTCTTT,CSARDRTKNTEAFF
TRBJ2-7,TRBV7-2,-,-,TGTGCCAGCAGCTTAGCGGGGGAACCCTCCGAGCAGTACTTC,CASSLAGEPSEQYF
TRBJ1-4,TRBV21-1,few,-,TGTGCCAGCAGCAAAGGGCGATCAAATGAAAAACTGTTTTTT,CASSKGRSNEKLFF
TRBJ2-1,TRBV18,-,-,TGTGCCAGCTCACCCTATAAGGATGAGCAGTTCTTT,CASSPYKDEQFF
TRBJ1-2,TRBV5-5,-,-,TGTGCCAGCAGCTTGACACTGCTCTATGGCTACACCTTC,CASSLTLLYGYTF
TRBJ2-3,TRBV7-2,few,-,TGTGCCAGCAGCTTAGGCCCTGGAAAAAGGAGCACAGATACGCAGTATTTT,CASSLGPGKRSTDTQYF
TRBJ2-1,TRBV4-3,-,TRBD2,TGCGCCAGCAGCTCCCGACTAGCGGGGGAGTACAATGAGCAGTTCTTC,CASSSRLAGEYNEQFF
TRBJ2-7,TRBV7-8,few,-,TGTGCCAGCAGCTTCGGGACTTCACGGGTGGGCGAGCAGTACTTC,CASSFGTSRVGEQYF